The 29 T cell receptor beta chains below come from one sample, sequenced in a study of blood T cell repertoires in COVID-19. Only in-frame clones appear in the TCRdb table, and some are missing; sequencing was by immunoSEQ multiplex PCR. The table records about 190,000 clones, 85% to 90% of them present only once. Sequencing was performed on peripheral blood. Receptor source: a human donor in a cohort sampled during active COVID-19.

The chain uses TRBV2 and TRBJ2-5; a possible D gene is TRBD2 (6 bases). This CDR3 is built from 15 residues. V gave up 4 bases and J gave up 1 base, with 13 bases separating them. Germline V CDR1 and CDR2: SNHLY, FYNNEI. As DNA, the CDR3 is TGTGCCAGCAGTGTTCTTTCGCGGGGCCAAGAGACCCAGTACTTC. Its translation is CASSVLSRGQETQYF.

The genes are TRBV24-1 and TRBJ2-7; TRBD1 matches 10 bases. J lost 5 bases, V lost 3 bases, and 3 bases had no gene match. The CDR3 extends over 14 amino acids. Germline V gene data show CDR1 as KGHDR and CDR2 as SFDVKD. The CDR3 region has the DNA TGTGCCACCAGTGATGCCGGGACAGGGGACGAGCAGTACTTC. Translation: CATSDAGTGDEQYF.

V is TRBV18 and J is TRBJ2-5; 8 bases align to TRBD2. CDR3 length: 14 residues. The V gene end was trimmed by 3 bases and the J gene end by 1 base; junction bases not matched to a gene: 1. Germline-derived CDR1 and CDR2 are KGHSH and LQKENI. The CDR3 loop is CASSPTSGQETQYF. The CDR3, as DNA: TGTGCCAGCTCACCCACTAGCGGCCAAGAGACCCAGTACTTC.

The rearrangement uses TRBV27 and TRBJ1-1; tentatively, D is TRBD1 (5 bases). Trimming cost V 0 bases and J 1 base, with 6 bases left between them. Per germline, CDR1 MNHEY and CDR2 SMNVEV (reference sequence). The length of the CDR3 is 14 residues. CDR3: CASSLSQGNTEAFF. The CDR3 bases are TGTGCCAGCAGTTTATCCCAGGGGAACACTGAAGCTTTCTTT.

The rearrangement joins TRBV28 to TRBJ1-2, with D unresolved. CDR1 MDHEN and CDR2 SYDVKM come from the germline V gene. The CDR3 runs 13 residues. V shed 6 bases and J shed 2 bases, with 10 bases lying between them. CDR3 protein: CASSAGRNYGYTF. Written as DNA, the CDR3 is TGTGCCAGCAGCGCCGGGAGAAACTATGGCTACACCTTC.

Here the CDR3 DNA reads TGTGCCAGCAGCGCCGCCGGGACTAGCTTCAATGAGCAGTTCTTC. Encoded protein: CASSAAGTSFNEQFF. This chain connects TRBV9 to TRBJ2-1; 9 bases map to TRBD2. The ends lost 3 bases at V and 6 bases at J; junction bases unmatched: 7. CDR1 and CDR2 (germline): SGDLS, YYNGEE. The CDR3 sequence is 15 residues long.

The sample holds a few counts of this clone. The chain has TRBV7-9 and TRBJ1-1, with a weak D call TRBD1 (5 bases). V was cut by 5 bases and J by 6 bases, with 13 bases left in between. CDR3 size: 13 residues. Looked up from germline, CDR1 is SEHNR and CDR2 is FQNEAQ (reference sequence). DNA for the CDR3: TGTGCCAGCAGCCCCACAGGAGGGGCTGAAGCTTTCTTT. This sequence encodes CASSPTGGAEAFF.

There are a few counts of this clone. The rearrangement uses TRBV7-8 and TRBJ1-5, with D uncertain. The length of the CDR3 is 13 residues. In germline, CDR1 is SGHVS, CDR2 FQNEAQ. Trimming left V 1 base short and J 5 bases short, with 6 bases between. The CDR3 nucleotides are TGTGCCAGCAGCTTAGGGTTAGATCAGCCCCAGCATTTT. Its protein is CASSLGLDQPQHF. The complete variable domain, with remaining parts taken from reference TRBV7-8 and TRBJ1-5, reads GAGVSQSPRYKVAKRGQDVALRCDPISGHVSLFWYQQALGQGPEFLTYFQNEAQLDKSGLPSDRFFAERPEGSVSTLKIQRTQQEDSAVYLCASSLGLDQPQHFGDGTRLSIL.

This clone has a handful of counts. The chain is built from TRBV5-5 and TRBJ1-6, with D perhaps TRBD1 (5 bases). Deletions cut 0 bases from V and 0 bases from J, with 7 bases between. The CDR3 has 16 residues. Germline CDR1 reads SGHKS; CDR2 reads YYEKEE (reference sequence). CDR3 protein: CASSLVDSSYNSPLHF. The CDR3 bases are TGTGCCAGCAGCTTGGTCGACAGCTCCTATAATTCACCCCTCCACTTT.

The chain links TRBV2 to TRBJ2-4; the D gene is possibly TRBD2 (5 bases). CDR3 size: 13 residues. The germline V and J ends were trimmed by 4 bases and 9 bases, with 13 bases remaining between them. Germline V gene sequence: CDR1 SNHLY, CDR2 FYNNEI. DNA of the CDR3: TGTGCCAGCAGTGGTGAAACTAGAGGCATTCAGTACTTC. Its protein is CASSGETRGIQYF.

V gene TRBV5-8 combines with J gene TRBJ1-4; D is unresolved. The germline V and J ends were trimmed by 3 bases and 8 bases, with 17 bases remaining between them. The CDR3 runs to 15 residues. Per the germline V gene, CDR1 is SGHTS and CDR2 is YDEGEE. CDR3 in DNA: TGTGCCAGCAGCTCAGTTGGTAGGCTAGGAGAAAAACTGTTTTTT. It translates to CASSSVGRLGEKLFF.

The CDR3 nucleotides read TGCGCCAGCAGCCAAGCAGACAGGCTCACAGATACGCAGTATTTT. This gives the protein CASSQADRLTDTQYF. This rearrangement joins TRBV4-3 to TRBJ2-3; tentative D call: TRBD1 (6 bases). Germline V gene data show CDR1 as LGHNA and CDR2 as YSLEER. This CDR3 region has 15 residues. Trimming removed 1 base from V and 2 bases from J, with 10 bases in between.

This chain links TRBV21-1 with TRBJ2-5; the DNA was not compared with TRBD2, the D call given in the table. TRBV21-1 counts as a pseudogene. The length of the CDR3 is 16 residues. CDR3 DNA: TGTGCCAGCAGCAATGTCCCGAGCGACCCTCCGGTGACCCAGTACTTC. As protein: CASSNVPSDPPVTQYF.

The chain links TRBV23-1 to TRBJ1-6, with 7 bases matching TRBD1. TRBV23-1 is identified as an open reading frame with a role that is uncertain. V gave up 7 bases and J gave up 7 bases; unmatched junction bases: 16. This CDR3 comprises 17 residues. CDR3 bases: TGCGCCAGCACTGAAAACCTTCGTAGGGGGCGGAATTCACCCCTCCACTTT. It encodes CASTENLRRGRNSPLHF.

The chain is built from TRBV18 and TRBJ2-3; 15 bases agree with TRBD2. V shed 3 bases, J shed 6 bases, and the junction held 10 bases outside the gene matches. Germline lookup yields CDR1 KGHSH and CDR2 LQKENI. The CDR3 runs 18 residues. The CDR3 sequence: CASSPVMSGTSGRDTQYF. CDR3 sequence (DNA): TGTGCCAGCTCACCGGTGATGTCCGGGACTAGCGGGAGGGATACGCAGTATTTT.

J is TRBJ2-7 and V is TRBV9; TRBD2 is a possible D gene (5 bases). This CDR3 contains 14 residues. V shed 4 bases and J shed 0 bases, with 11 bases lying between them. Germline CDR1 is SGDLS and CDR2 is YYNGEE. The CDR3 DNA follows: TGTGCCAGCAGCCCTAGGACTGGCTCCTACGAGCAGTACTTC. Protein product: CASSPRTGSYEQYF.

This rearrangement joins TRBV7-9 to TRBJ1-1; TRBD1 matches at 7 bases. This CDR3 region has 12 residues. The V gene end was trimmed by 5 bases and the J gene end by 9 bases; junction bases not matched to a gene: 6. CDR1 and CDR2 from the germline V gene are SEHNR and FQNEAQ (reference sequence). The CDR3 DNA sequence: TGTGCCAGCAGCCCCGACAGGGTTCAAGCTTTCTTT. It encodes CASSPDRVQAFF.

A few counts support this clone. The chain is built from TRBV11-2 and TRBJ2-1; the match to TRBD2 covers 10 bases. With 1 base clipped from V and 8 bases from J, the junction kept 8 bases outside the gene matches. The CDR3 loop spans 16 amino acids. Looked up from germline, CDR1 is SGHAT and CDR2 is FQNNGV. The CDR3: CASSLVASGSWHEQFF. CDR3 DNA sequence: TGTGCCAGCAGCTTAGTCGCTAGCGGGAGCTGGCATGAGCAGTTCTTC.

Comment on this clone: Other DNA sequences in the same sample also yield this CDR3. V and J are TRBV30 and TRBJ1-5, with TRBD1 as a possible D gene (6 bases). The CDR3 consists of 14 residues. Looked up from germline, CDR1 is GTSNPN and CDR2 is SVGIG (reference sequence). V was shortened by 0 bases and J by 0 bases, with 6 bases between the two germline ends. CDR3 residues: CAWSVGGSNQPQHF. In DNA, the CDR3 is TGTGCCTGGAGTGTAGGGGGTAGCAATCAGCCCCAGCATTTT.

The chain recombines TRBV6-5 with TRBJ2-7; D is perhaps TRBD2 (5 bases). In germline, CDR1 is MNHEY, CDR2 SVGAGI. Trimming removed 5 bases from V and 5 bases from J, with 16 bases in between. The CDR3 has 14 residues. CDR3 nucleotide sequence: TGTGCCAGCAGTCTCGAAACTAGGTTGAACGAGCAGTACTTC. This codes for CASSLETRLNEQYF.

This clone was picked up one time. CDR3 coding DNA: TGTGCCAGCAGCTTAGGGGACTCCAGCTCCTACGAGCAGTACTTC. This codes for CASSLGDSSSYEQYF. The chain employs TRBV5-6 and TRBJ2-7; D possibly corresponds to TRBD2 (6 bases). V shed 2 bases and J shed 0 bases, with 12 bases lying between them. The length of the CDR3 is 15 residues. Germline V gene lookup returns CDR1 SGHDT and CDR2 YYEEEE.

The chain links TRBV5-4 to TRBJ2-5, with D tentatively TRBD1 (6 bases). V shed 3 bases and J shed 2 bases, with 11 bases lying between them. This CDR3 has 14 amino acids. Germline V gives CDR1 SGHNT, CDR2 YYREEE (reference sequence). The CDR3 DNA reads as TGTGCCAGCAGCTGGAAACAGGGACAAGAGACCCAGTACTTC. Its protein product is CASSWKQGQETQYF. The full variable domain, completed using reference TRBV5-4 and TRBJ2-5, is ETGVTQSPTHLIKTRGQQVTLRCSSQSGHNTVSWYQQALGQGPQFIFQYYREEENGRGNFPPRFSGLQFPNYSSELNVNALELDDSALYLCASSWKQGQETQYFGPGTRLLVL.

J is TRBJ2-3 and V is TRBV10-2, with TRBD1 matching 7 bases. V trimming: 3 bases; J trimming: 2 bases; junction bases outside the gene matches: 5. CDR1 and CDR2 from the germline V gene are WSHSY and SAAADI. This CDR3 spans 15 amino acids. In DNA, the CDR3 is TGCGCCAGCAGTGATGTGACAGGGTCCACAGATACGCAGTATTTT. Its translation is CASSDVTGSTDTQYF.

The V and J genes are TRBV11-3 and TRBJ2-2; 8 bases map to TRBD2. Trimming cost V 5 bases and J 4 bases; bases outside gene matches: 0. CDR1 and CDR2 from the germline V gene are SGHNT and YENEEA. This CDR3 is built from 13 residues. The CDR3 reads CASSRGGTGELFF. The CDR3 nucleotides read TGTGCCAGCAGCCGGGGGGGCACCGGGGAGCTGTTTTTT.

The V call is TRBV4-2, the J call TRBJ2-5; 14 positions match TRBD2. From germline, CDR1 is LGHNA and CDR2 YNFKEQ. With V trimmed by 4 bases and J by 5 bases, 9 bases remained unmatched. The length of the CDR3 is 17 residues. CDR3 DNA sequence: TGTGCCAGCAGCCCAGGACTAGCGGGAGGATTGGGGGAGACCCAGTACTTC. Its translation: CASSPGLAGGLGETQYF.

The chain couples TRBV3-1 (or the pseudogene TRBV3-2) to TRBJ1-5, with a tentative D call TRBD1 (5 bases). Germline CDR1 is LGHDT and CDR2 is YNNKEL (reference sequence). Trimming shortened V by 3 bases and J by 4 bases, and 10 bases separated the two germline ends. This CDR3 is 14 amino acids long. The CDR3 loop reads CASSQVQGNQPQHF. In nucleotides, the CDR3 is TGTGCCAGCAGCCAGGTCCAGGGTAATCAGCCCCAGCATTTT.

The rearrangement joins TRBV5-1 to TRBJ2-7, with 7 bases identical to TRBD1. The CDR3 has 14 residues. Germline V gives CDR1 SGHRS, CDR2 YFSETQ. V gave up 2 bases and J gave up 2 bases; unmatched junction bases: 4. Written as DNA, the CDR3 is TGCGCCAGCAGCTTAGGACAGGTTGCCTACGAGCAGTACTTC. This codes for CASSLGQVAYEQYF.

This clone is a singleton in its sample. The genes are TRBV29-1 and TRBJ2-7; perhaps TRBD2 as D (6 bases). V dropped 7 bases and J dropped 5 bases, with 12 bases sitting between them. This CDR3 region has 11 residues. CDR1 SQVTM and CDR2 ANQGSEA come from the germline V gene. CDR3 in amino acids: CSASRGNEQYF. The CDR3 region has the DNA TGCAGCGCGAGCCGGGGGAACGAGCAGTACTTC.

V and J are TRBV5-5 and TRBJ1-6, with TRBD1 as a possible D gene (5 bases). The V gene lost 4 bases and the J gene lost 5 bases, with 10 bases spanning the gap. The CDR3 is 14 amino acids. Germline V lookup: CDR1 SGHKS, CDR2 YYEKEE (reference sequence). The CDR3 reads CASSNGGNNSPLHF. Here the CDR3 DNA reads TGTGCCAGCAGCAATGGGGGGAATAATTCACCCCTCCACTTT.